This section outlines one T cell receptor beta chain sequence together with its context. As yet, its antigen is unknown. TCRdb's copy holds only in-frame clones and misses some; the assay was immunoSEQ multiplex PCR. Here the sample spans 900,000 to 1,200,000 clones, about 80% being singletons. The sample belongs to a study of shared clonotypes between healthy human individuals. Study-wide points: Investigators expected sequencing depth to affect clonotype sharing among donors.

Trimming took 4 bases from V and 4 from J; bases not matched to a gene: 11. The CDR3 is 17 amino acids. Germline CDR1 SEHNR, CDR2 FQNEAQ (reference sequence). The J gene is TRBJ2-2, the V gene TRBV7-9; 8 bases line up with TRBD2. The specimen was memory CD4+ T cells from PBMCs. Subset here: CD45RA-negative fraction. This sequence was found in a man younger than 30 in good health. Some clones in this sample may be carry-over from other donors' samples. The CDR3 sequence is CASSSQRRGAITGELFF. CDR3 in DNA: TGTGCCAGCAGCTCCCAACGGCGGGGGGCGATCACCGGGGAGCTGTTTTTT.